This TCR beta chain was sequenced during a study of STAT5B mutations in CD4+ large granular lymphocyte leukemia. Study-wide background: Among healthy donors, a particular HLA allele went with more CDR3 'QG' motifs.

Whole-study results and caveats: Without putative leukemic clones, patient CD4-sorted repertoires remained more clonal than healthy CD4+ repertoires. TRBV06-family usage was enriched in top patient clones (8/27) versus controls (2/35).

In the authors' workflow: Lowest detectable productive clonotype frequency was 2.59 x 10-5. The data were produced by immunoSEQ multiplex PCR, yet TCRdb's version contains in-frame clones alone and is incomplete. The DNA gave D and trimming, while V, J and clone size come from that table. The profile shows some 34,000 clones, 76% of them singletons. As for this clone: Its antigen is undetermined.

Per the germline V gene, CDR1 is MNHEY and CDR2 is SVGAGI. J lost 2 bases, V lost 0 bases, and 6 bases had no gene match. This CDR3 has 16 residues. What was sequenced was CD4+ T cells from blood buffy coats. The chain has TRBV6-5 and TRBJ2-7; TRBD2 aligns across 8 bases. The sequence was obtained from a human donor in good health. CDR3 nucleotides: TGTGCCAGCAGTTACTCCCGGGGTAGCGGGACCTACGAGCAGTACTTC. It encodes CASSYSRGSGTYEQYF.